This T cell receptor (beta chain) emerged from a study of identical twins. TCRdb fed the 5' RACE reads into MiXCR, producing one record per CDR3 protein. Found here are 310,000 or so distinct CDR3 sequences, roughly 10% of them singletons; the top ten hold approximately 6.5%. Study-wide results and caveats: Analyses based on zero insertions could be partly confounded by invariant MAIT and iNKT cells. Among monozygotic twins, out-of-frame TCR alpha sharing exceeded what models predicted.

Notes on this clonotype: What it binds is unknown.

These sequences were also reported in another study, on yellow fever vaccine responses in identical twins.

The sequence was collected from a woman between 18 and 29 years old in good health. Material: CD8+ T cells sorted from blood.

In DNA, the CDR3 is TGTGCCAGCAGCTCCCGCAGCGGGAGCTCCTACAATGAGCAGTTCTTC. Its protein is CASSSRSGSSYNEQFF. The genes are TRBV13 and TRBJ2-1, with 8 nucleotides matching TRBD2. There are 16 residues in the CDR3. The V gene end was trimmed by 4 bases and the J gene end by 0 bases; junction bases not matched to a gene: 5. CDR1 is PRHDT and CDR2 is FYEKMQ in the germline V gene (reference sequence).